The clone carrying this TCR beta chain was counted once. The data were obtained in a study of blood T cell repertoires in COVID-19. Trimming cost V 5 bases and J 5 bases; bases outside gene matches: 9. This CDR3 region has 16 residues. CDR1 SGHVS and CDR2 FNYEAQ come from the germline V gene. As originally analysed: Counts of nucleated cells, estimated from reference gene primer amplification, were obtained. The table came from immunoSEQ multiplex PCR; TCRdb's copy has only in-frame clones and leaves some out. V and J calls and clone size come straight from that table; D and trimming were deduced from the DNA. The sample has 150,000 or so clones; roughly 80% are singletons.

This TCR derives from a woman of 80 years or more with acute or convalescent COVID-19. Material: peripheral blood. The V and J genes are TRBV7-6 and TRBJ2-2; TRBD1 matches 9 bases. The DNA for the CDR3 is TGTGCCAGCAGCCCAAACAGGGGGCGCCGGACCGGGGAGCTGTTTTTT. Protein sequence: CASSPNRGRRTGELFF.